At least ten counts were recorded for the clone carrying this TCR beta chain. Source study methods: How many nucleated cells were present was estimated from reference gene primer amplification. TCRdb's copy holds only in-frame clones and misses some; the assay was immunoSEQ multiplex PCR. That table is the source of V, J and clone size, and D and trimming were worked out from the DNA. The sample has a few hundred thousand clones; about 85% are singletons. These data come from a study of blood T cell repertoires in COVID-19. Whole-study context: T cells, B-cell-depleted T cells, or PBMCs provided the cDNA or gDNA that served as material.

The germline V gene has CDR1 KGHDR and CDR2 SFDVKD. The length of the CDR3 is 15 residues. V shed 5 bases and J 4 bases; nucleotides not matched to a gene: 6. The specimen was peripheral blood. This TCR derives from a woman aged 18-29 years with acute or convalescent COVID-19. V is TRBV24-1 and J is TRBJ2-3; 9 bases line up with TRBD1. The CDR3 bases are TGTGCCACCAGTGGCGGACAGGGGCGCGCAGATACGCAGTATTTT. This sequence encodes CATSGGQGRADTQYF.